The source of this T cell receptor (beta chain) is a study of Graves' ophthalmopathy and Graves' hyperthyroidism. RNA transcripts were the source from which TCR beta CDR3 regions were amplified. First-round RT-PCR used HTBI primers; second-round multiplex PCR followed. Each CDR3 protein gets one entry after TCRdb re-called the multiplex PCR reads with MiXCR. Here the sample spans about 550,000 distinct CDR3 sequences, less than 40% being singletons. Per the germline V gene, CDR1 is ENHRY and CDR2 is SYGVKD. CDR3 length equals 14 residues. Trimming took 4 bases from V and 2 from J; bases not matched to a gene: 4.

This chain uses TRBV10-3 with TRBJ2-5, with 7 bases that match TRBD1. This clonotype was sampled from an adult man with Graves' hyperthyroidism. Sequenced input: peripheral blood or thyroid tissue (not recorded which). The CDR3 here is CAISADRVQETQYF. The CDR3 coding sequence is TGTGCCATCAGTGCCGACAGGGTTCAAGAGACCCAGTACTTC.